This entry features one T cell receptor beta chain sequence. The antigen is unknown. An end of the junction does not agree with germline; a read error may underlie this. The entry originates in a study of post-analysis software for immune sequencing data. Study details: Disease courses included relapsing-remitting, secondary progressive and progressive-relapsing multiple sclerosis.

Study findings and constraints: Strong co-clustering by F measure was seen for same-batch samples. Normalized Chao1 diversity was significantly reduced in patients versus controls. Patients used several TRBV segments, including TRBV5-6, TRBV5-1 and TRBV20-1, more often than controls.

CDR1 is SQVTM, CDR2 ANQGSEA, per germline. The CDR3 is 12 amino acids. Prepared libraries of TCR beta cDNA carried unique molecular identifiers. T cells numbering about 1 to 11 million yielded some 480,000 cDNA molecules. TCRdb independently ran MiXCR on the PCR reads; one entry per CDR3 protein. The sample gives approximately 730,000 distinct CDR3 sequences, less than 35% of which show up once; 0.56% is in the top ten. The sequencing sample was made of blood. This TCR came from a girl aged 5-17 years with multiple sclerosis. V gene TRBV29-1 combines with J gene TRBJ1-1; no firm D call. CDR3 sequence reads: CTVGLGNTEAFF. Here the CDR3 DNA reads TGCACCGTTGGACTGGGAAACACTGAAGCTTTCTTT.